A single sample is the source of the 16 T cell receptor beta chains below, sequenced in a study of T cells in Graves' hyperthyroidism and ophthalmopathy. Amplified regions were TCR beta CDR3 sequences from RNA transcripts. HTBI primers were employed in a first-round RT-PCR of the TCR CDR3. Via MiXCR, TCRdb re-called the multiplex PCR reads, giving one row per CDR3 protein. The repertoire holds 300,000 to 450,000 distinct CDR3 sequences, with around 15% as singletons. The source material was blood. These receptors were obtained from a woman in her 30s with Graves' ophthalmopathy.

The rearrangement uses TRBV20-1 and TRBJ1-5; D unclear. Trimming cost V 6 bases and J 6 bases, with 15 bases left between them. This CDR3 is 13 amino acids long. Germline CDR1 is DFQATT and CDR2 is SNEGSKA (reference sequence). The CDR3, as DNA: TGCAGTGCCCAGATACCGTTTCGTCAGCCCCAGCATTTT. Protein: CSAQIPFRQPQHF.

This clonotype has at least ten counts. The rearrangement joins TRBV7-8 to TRBJ1-5; D unresolved. The V end lost 5 bases, the J end lost 3 bases, and 14 bases lay between the germline ends. CDR3 length: 15 amino acids. Germline lookup yields CDR1 SGHVS and CDR2 FQNEAQ. The CDR3 DNA sequence: TGTGCCAGCAGCGATCCTGGACGGTACAATCAGCCCCAGCATTTT. Its protein is CASSDPGRYNQPQHF.

The chain links TRBV19 to TRBJ2-3; 7 bases are shared with TRBD1. The CDR3 totals 20 residues. Germline loops: CDR1 LNHDA, CDR2 SQIVND (reference sequence). The V gene end was trimmed by 0 bases and the J gene end by 2 bases; junction bases not matched to a gene: 17. The CDR3 loop reads CASSIDIWVGQDPYTDTQYF. Here the CDR3 DNA reads TGTGCCAGTAGTATAGATATATGGGTCGGACAGGATCCCTACACAGATACGCAGTATTTT.

This clonotype was seen ten or more times. The chain joins TRBV28 to TRBJ2-7; D not certain. Per the germline V gene, CDR1 is MDHEN and CDR2 is SYDVKM. This CDR3 is 16 amino acids long. V lost 8 bases and J lost 1, with 21 bases in between. The CDR3 nucleotides are TGTGCCAGCTCATCCACCCCGCGATCTTTGTCCTACGAGCAGTACTTC. This codes for CASSSTPRSLSYEQYF.

This clonotype showed up many times. This CDR3 is CASSESTGWRTEAFF. The CDR3 nucleotides read TGTGCCAGCAGTGAATCCACAGGCTGGCGCACTGAAGCTTTCTTT. The chain combines TRBV2 with TRBJ1-1, with a weak D call TRBD1 (5 bases). The CDR3 consists of 15 residues. V lost 2 bases to trimming and J lost 4 bases, with 14 bases between them. Germline V gene data show CDR1 as SNHLY and CDR2 as FYNNEI.

The chain employs TRBV28 and TRBJ2-3; D possibly uses TRBD1 or TRBD2 (5 bases each). Trimming took off 7 bases at V and 4 bases at J, with 18 bases between the two ends. Per germline, CDR1 MDHEN and CDR2 SYDVKM. The CDR3 has 15 amino acids. The DNA of the CDR3 is TGTGCCAGCACCCCGGGACGCAAAGTCGCAGATACGCAGTATTTT. Residues: CASTPGRKVADTQYF.

There are a few counts of this clonotype. The CDR3 here is CSARPGDMYEQYF. CDR3 coding DNA: TGCAGTGCTAGACCCGGGGATATGTACGAGCAGTACTTC. The rearrangement links TRBV20-1 to TRBJ2-7, with D perhaps TRBD2 (5 bases). There are 13 residues in the CDR3. Germline CDR1 is DFQATT and CDR2 is SNEGSKA (reference sequence). V lost 2 bases and J lost 4, with 12 bases in between.

This clonotype was counted ten times or more. The chain couples TRBV10-3 to TRBJ2-1; the D call may be TRBD1 or TRBD2 (5 bases each). The CDR3 has 11 residues. V was cut by 8 bases and J by 7 bases, with 9 bases left in between. Germline loops: CDR1 ENHRY, CDR2 SYGVKD. CDR3 amino acids: CAIRWGNEQFF. In DNA, the CDR3 is TGTGCCATCCGTTGGGGGAATGAGCAGTTCTTC.

The chain couples TRBV10-3 to TRBJ2-3, with 11 bases identical to TRBD2. This CDR3 has 16 amino acids. The trim removed 3 bases at V and 5 bases at J, leaving 7 bases unmatched. The germline V gene encodes CDR1 ENHRY and CDR2 SYGVKD. The CDR3 spells CAISDDGLAGLDTQYF. In nucleotides, the CDR3 is TGTGCCATCAGTGACGACGGACTAGCGGGCTTAGATACGCAGTATTTT.

The chain recombines TRBV19 with TRBJ1-2; no reliable D call. Germline-derived CDR1 and CDR2 are LNHDA and SQIVND (reference sequence). The germline V and J ends were trimmed by 5 bases and 11 bases, with 15 bases remaining between them. This CDR3 is built from 12 residues. The DNA of the CDR3 is TGTGCCAGTAGTTCTTCCTATTGGGTTTACACCTTC. Protein sequence: CASSSSYWVYTF.

This rearrangement joins TRBV3-1 to TRBJ2-5, with 7 bases that match TRBD1. The junction had 10 bases not matched to a gene; V was cut back by 5 bases and J by 1 base. This CDR3 has 16 amino acids. Per germline, CDR1 LGHDT and CDR2 YNNKEL (reference sequence). The CDR3 loop reads CASSGPGTAIQETQYF. Written as DNA, the CDR3 is TGTGCCAGCAGCGGTCCCGGGACAGCAATCCAAGAGACCCAGTACTTC.

This clonotype occurred a few times. The V gene is TRBV25-1, the J gene TRBJ2-7, with D unresolved. Germline V CDR1 and CDR2: MGHDK, SYGVNS. V gave up 3 bases and J gave up 1 base, with 7 bases separating them. The length of the CDR3 is 13 residues. The CDR3 region has the DNA TGTGCCAGCAGTGACAGCCCTTCCTACGAGCAGTACTTC. Translation gives CASSDSPSYEQYF.

This clonotype showed up just a few times. The V call is TRBV6-5, the J call TRBJ2-2; D might be TRBD1 (6 bases). Germline V gives CDR1 MNHEY, CDR2 SVGAGI. Trimming shortened V by 3 bases and J by 1 base, and 12 bases separated the two germline ends. This CDR3 comprises 16 residues. CDR3 in DNA: TGTGCCAGCAGTTATAAGTGGGGACAGAACACCGGGGAGCTGTTTTTT. Its protein product is CASSYKWGQNTGELFF.

In this sample, this clonotype turned up many times. The chain couples TRBV20-1 to TRBJ2-7, with 8 positions matching TRBD1. The CDR3 consists of 13 residues. The ends lost 4 bases at V and 6 bases at J; junction bases unmatched: 8. Germline CDR1 is DFQATT and CDR2 is SNEGSKA (reference sequence). The CDR3 bases are TGCAGTGCTATTGAGGGGACAGGCACCGAGCAGTACTTC. Amino acid sequence: CSAIEGTGTEQYF.

This clonotype was observed many times. CDR3 in amino acids: CASSFPLTGGSGNTIYF. In DNA, the CDR3 is TGTGCCAGCAGTTTTCCCTTGACAGGGGGCTCTGGAAACACCATATATTTT. This rearrangement joins TRBV28 to TRBJ1-3, with 9 positions matching TRBD1. Germline values: CDR1 MDHEN, CDR2 SYDVKM. The V and J ends lost 3 bases and 0 bases, in that order; junction bases with no gene match: 6. The CDR3 loop spans 17 amino acids. Using reference TRBV28 and TRBJ1-3 for the parts outside the CDR3, the full variable domain is DVKVTQSSRYLVKRTGEKVFLECVQDMDHENMFWYRQDPGLGLRLIYFSYDVKMKEKGDIPEGYSVSREKKERFSLILESASTNQTSMYLCASSFPLTGGSGNTIYFGEGSWLTVV.

Many counts were recorded for this clonotype. The V gene is TRBV28, the J gene TRBJ1-1; TRBD1 aligns across 8 bases. CDR1 MDHEN and CDR2 SYDVKM come from the germline V gene. The CDR3 loop spans 18 amino acids. V lost 0 bases and J lost 4; bases outside the gene matches: 13. CDR3: CASSLWQAFDRGFTEAFF. The CDR3, as DNA: TGTGCCAGCAGTTTATGGCAGGCATTTGACAGGGGTTTCACTGAAGCTTTCTTT.